Listed here is a single TCR beta chain. Germline V CDR1 and CDR2: MDHEN, SYDVKM. The junction had 15 bases not matched to a gene; V was cut back by 7 bases and J by 3 bases. This CDR3 has 18 residues. The data were taken from a study of cytomegalovirus exposure and HLA in healthy donors. The protocol was immunoSEQ multiplex PCR, while the TCRdb copy is restricted to in-frame clones and leaves out a portion. The sample contains 55,000 to 75,000 clones, approximately 94% of which appear only once. J is TRBJ1-5 and V is TRBV28; 10 bases map to TRBD1. The sample was PBMCs. This receptor was identified in a man younger than 30 in good health and CMV-seropositive. The CDR3 here is CASKRQGALTIDNQPQHF. For the CDR3, the DNA is TGTGCCAGCAAAAGACAGGGGGCTCTTACCATTGACAATCAGCCCCAGCATTTT. The entire variable domain, with the rest obtained from reference TRBV28 and TRBJ1-5, is as follows: DVKVTQSSRYLVKRTGEKVFLECVQDMDHENMFWYRQDPGLGLRLIYFSYDVKMKEKGDIPEGYSVSREKKERFSLILESASTNQTSMYLCASKRQGALTIDNQPQHFGDGTRLSIL.